This is a list of T cell receptor beta chains from one sample in a study of OX40 agonist ivuxolimab in advanced cancers. Libraries were prepared by immunoSEQ multiplex PCR; TCRdb keeps only in-frame clonotypes and omits some of them. The sample lists about 100,000 clones, approximately 90% occurring once. Material: CD4+ or CD8+ T cells sorted from blood, obtained in a trial of the OX40 agonist ivuxolimab. The receptors were sampled from an adult with an advanced solid tumor such as melanoma, head and neck, liver or kidney cancer. Each CDR3 is given with its conserved first and last residue. A D gene is named only where the DNA matches it firmly. A row's size may be missing; if present it is once, few, many or a size class.

j_call clone_size d_call v_call cdr3_nt cdr3_aa
TRBJ1-5 once . TRBV30 TGTGCCTGGAGTTGGCAGGACAATCAGCCCCAGCATTTT CAWSWQDNQPQHF
TRBJ2-1 . . TRBV14 TGTGCCAGCAGACAAGGGTACAATGAGCAGTTCTTC CASRQGYNEQFF
TRBJ2-5 . TRBD2 TRBV10-3 TGTGCCATCAGTGATGTAGGCGGGGGGATCCAAGAGACCCAGTACTTC CAISDVGGGIQETQYF
TRBJ2-5 . TRBD2 TRBV7-2 TGTGCCAGCAGCCTAAGCGGGGGGCTACAAGAGACCCAGTACTTC CASSLSGGLQETQYF
TRBJ2-7 . TRBD1 TRBV18 TGTGCCAGCTCACCACGGGGACAGGGGAGCTCCTACGAGCAGTACTTC CASSPRGQGSSYEQYF
TRBJ2-7 . . TRBV7-2 TGTGCCAGCAGCTTGTTGGGATACGAGCAGTACTTC CASSLLGYEQYF
TRBJ2-5 . TRBD1 TRBV7-2 TGTGCCAGCAGCTTCAACAGGGGAGACCAAGAGACCCAGTACTTC CASSFNRGDQETQYF
TRBJ2-7 . TRBD2 TRBV5-1 TGCGCCAGCAGCGGGACTAGCGAGCCGAACTACGAGCAGTACTTC CASSGTSEPNYEQYF
TRBJ2-3 . TRBD2 TRBV12-5 TGTGCTAGTGGTTTGAGTCGGGGGGGCTCCGCAGATACGCAGTATTTT CASGLSRGGSADTQYF
TRBJ2-3 . . TRBV10-1 TGCGCCAGCGCAGGATCCGCCACAGATACGCAGTATTTT CASAGSATDTQYF
TRBJ1-2 . . TRBV7-2 TGTGCCAGCAGCCCCCCAGGCCGCGAGTACACCTTC CASSPPGREYTF
TRBJ1-1 few . TRBV30 TGTGCCTGGAGTCCACAGGGAGGTGAGGCTTTCTTT CAWSPQGGEAFF
TRBJ2-3 . TRBD2 TRBV2 TGTGCCAGCAGTGTCGGGGGGGGCCCCAGTGATACGCAGTATTTT CASSVGGGPSDTQYF
TRBJ2-1 . . TRBV28 TGTGCCAGCAGTTTAGCGCAGGGGGGTCGGAATGAGCAGTTCTTC CASSLAQGGRNEQFF
TRBJ2-5 . . TRBV6-5 TGTGCCAGCAACCTCGGCGGGGTTCGAGAGACCCAGTACTTC CASNLGGVRETQYF
TRBJ2-3 . TRBD1 TRBV2 TGTGCCAGCAGTGTAGGACAGGGCACAGATACGCAGTATTTT CASSVGQGTDTQYF
TRBJ1-4 . . TRBV4-1 TGCGCCAGCAGCCAAGAAACAGGAGAGGGGCTGGGAGAAAAACTGTTTTTT CASSQETGEGLGEKLFF
TRBJ1-2 . . TRBV7-2 TGTGCCAGCAGCTTAGGAGCCAGATACTATGGCTACACCTTC CASSLGARYYGYTF
TRBJ2-7 . TRBD2 TRBV30 TGTGCCTGGGCCGGGACTAGCGTCCACGAGCAGTACTTC CAWAGTSVHEQYF
TRBJ2-7 . TRBD2 TRBV9 TGTGCCAGCAGCGTGCGGGGGGGCGAGCAGTACTTC CASSVRGGEQYF
TRBJ1-5 . . TRBV6-5 TGTGCCAGCAGTGAAACGAGGGATCAGCCCCAGCATTTT CASSETRDQPQHF
TRBJ2-3 . . TRBV19 TGTGCCAGTAGTAGACTATTCGGCACAGATACGCAGTATTTT CASSRLFGTDTQYF
TRBJ1-4 . TRBD1 TRBV7-8 TGTGCCAGCAGCTCGGGACAGGGGCTGGGGCAAAAACTGTTTTTT CASSSGQGLGQKLFF
TRBJ2-5 . . TRBV5-1 TGCGCCAGCGCCATGTGGGGGGCGGCCCCTGAAGAGACCCAGTACTTC CASAMWGAAPEETQYF
TRBJ1-2 . TRBD1 TRBV19 TGTGCCAGTAGTATAAAACCCCAGGGGGGCTTTGGCTACACCTTC CASSIKPQGGFGYTF
TRBJ2-7 . TRBD1 TRBV6-5 TGTGCCAGCAGTAGAGACAGGGATAACTACGAGCAGTACTTC CASSRDRDNYEQYF
TRBJ1-1 once . TRBV6-6 TGTGCCAGCAGTAGAACAGGGTTGAACACTGAAGCTTTCTTT CASSRTGLNTEAFF
TRBJ1-2 . TRBD1 TRBV4-3 TGCGCCAGCAGCGCAGACGACAGGGGGCGGTCTGGCTACACCTTC CASSADDRGRSGYTF
TRBJ2-4 . . TRBV7-6 TGTGCCAGCAGCCCGTCCGGGGTCCTAAAAAACATTCAGTACTTC CASSPSGVLKNIQYF
TRBJ2-5 . . TRBV4-3 TGCGCCAGCAGCCAAGAGGTGGTACGAGAGACCCAGTACTTC CASSQEVVRETQYF
TRBJ2-3 . . TRBV27 TGTGCCAGCAGTTTGGTCGGGCGGGGTACGGCAGATACGCAGTATTTT CASSLVGRGTADTQYF
TRBJ2-3 . TRBD2 TRBV2 TGTGCCAGCATGGCGGGGGGTACGCAGTATTTT CASMAGGTQYF
TRBJ1-1 . . TRBV7-2 TGTGCCAGCAGCTTCGCAGGAGGGGTTGACACTGAAGCTTTCTTT CASSFAGGVDTEAFF
TRBJ1-6 . . TRBV18 TGTGCCAGCTCACCACCGTCAGGGAGGGATGGATCACCCCTCCACTTT CASSPPSGRDGSPLHF
TRBJ1-4 . . TRBV2 TGTGCCATCCAGGGAGGCCCTAATGAAAAACTGTTTTTT CAIQGGPNEKLFF
TRBJ1-5 . . TRBV11-2 TGTGCCAGCAGCGAGCAGGTTAATCAGCCCCAGCATTTT CASSEQVNQPQHF
TRBJ1-6 . . TRBV2 TGTGCCAGCAGGGCGAGGGGGAGCGGTTCACCCCTCCACTTT CASRARGSGSPLHF
TRBJ2-7 . . TRBV18 TGTGCCAGCTCACCACCGGGAGGTGAGCAGTACTTC CASSPPGGEQYF
TRBJ1-6 . . TRBV6-1 TGTGCCAGCAGTGAATTTCCCTCCCAGGTCCCTGGGGGTTCACCCCTCCACTTT CASSEFPSQVPGGSPLHF